This T cell receptor beta chain stems from a study of cytomegalovirus exposure and HLA in healthy donors. V dropped 5 bases and J dropped 2; count of bases not matched to a gene: 1. This CDR3 spans 13 amino acids. Germline-derived CDR1 and CDR2 are SGHRS and YFSETQ. The PCR used 60 Vbeta and 13 Jbeta primers. Per the original data handling: Later analysis identified tens of millions of unique TCR beta chains, 9 million to 13 million shared. Clones were sequenced by immunoSEQ multiplex PCR, and TCRdb holds only the in-frame ones, with some missing. V, J and clone size derive from that table, while D and trimming were established from the DNA sequence. The table has approximately 280,000 clones, about 87% seen once.

This TCR was recovered from a woman aged 18-29 years in good health and CMV-seronegative. J is TRBJ2-1 and V is TRBV5-1; 7 nucleotides match TRBD2. The sequencing input was PBMCs. Here the CDR3 reads CASSAGAYNEQFF. CDR3 DNA: TGCGCCAGCAGTGCGGGGGCCTACAATGAGCAGTTCTTC.